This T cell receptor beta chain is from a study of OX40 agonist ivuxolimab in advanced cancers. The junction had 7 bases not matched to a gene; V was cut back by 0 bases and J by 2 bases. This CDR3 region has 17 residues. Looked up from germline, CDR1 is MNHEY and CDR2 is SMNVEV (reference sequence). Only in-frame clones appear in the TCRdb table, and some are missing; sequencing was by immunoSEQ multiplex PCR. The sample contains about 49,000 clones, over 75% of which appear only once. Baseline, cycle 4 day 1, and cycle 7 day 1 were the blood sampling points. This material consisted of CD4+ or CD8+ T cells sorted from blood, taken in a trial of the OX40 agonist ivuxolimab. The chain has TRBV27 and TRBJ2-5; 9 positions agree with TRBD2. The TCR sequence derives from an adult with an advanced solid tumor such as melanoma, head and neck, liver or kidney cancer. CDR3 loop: CASSLSRLAGIQETQYF. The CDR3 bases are TGTGCCAGCAGTTTATCCCGCCTAGCGGGGATACAAGAGACCCAGTACTTC.